The 16 T cell receptor beta chains below all came from one sample that was sequenced in a study of blood T cell repertoires in COVID-19. The table came from immunoSEQ multiplex PCR; TCRdb's copy has only in-frame clones and leaves some out. The data show 150,000 to 200,000 clones, roughly 81% seen once. Sequences were obtained from peripheral blood. The origin of the receptors is a woman aged 40 to 50 with COVID-19, enrolled during active disease.

V and J are TRBV2 and TRBJ1-4; D possibly corresponds to TRBD1 (6 bases). The CDR3 has 15 amino acids. V lost 6 bases to trimming and J lost 0 bases, with 11 bases between them. Germline V gene sequence: CDR1 SNHLY, CDR2 FYNNEI. The CDR3 DNA sequence: TGTGCCAGCAGGGGATACAGGGCAACTAATGAAAAACTGTTTTTT. This translates into CASRGYRATNEKLFF.

V gene TRBV12-3 or TRBV12-4 combines with J gene TRBJ1-5; D is uncertain. The V and J ends lost 6 bases and 3 bases respectively, with 6 bases between them. This CDR3 is 12 amino acids long. CDR3 DNA: TGTGCCAGCAGCCCCTTCAATCAGCCCCAGCATTTT. This codes for CASSPFNQPQHF.

The J gene is TRBJ2-3, the V gene TRBV6-6; D ambiguous. Germline lookup yields CDR1 MNHNY and CDR2 SVGAGI (reference sequence). This CDR3 comprises 12 residues. The V gene lost 6 bases and the J gene lost 3 bases, with 7 bases spanning the gap. The CDR3 coding sequence is TGTGCCAGCAGAGCTAGTACAGATACGCAGTATTTT. Residues: CASRASTDTQYF.

The CDR3 nucleotides read TGCAGCGTCGCACTAGCGACAGGACTCGGCAATGAGCAGTTCTTC. The encoded protein is CSVALATGLGNEQFF. The genes are TRBV29-1 and TRBJ2-1; D might be TRBD2 (7 bases). This CDR3 spans 15 amino acids. Germline CDR1 and CDR2: SQVTM and ANQGSEA. Between the trimmed V and J ends, which lost 6 bases and 6 bases, there was a span of 21 bases.

A few counts support this clone. This sequence joins TRBV11-1 and TRBJ2-1, with TRBD2 matching 8 bases. Germline values: CDR1 SGHAT, CDR2 FQDESV (reference sequence). V shed 5 bases and J 10 bases; nucleotides not matched to a gene: 13. The CDR3 is 15 residues long. CDR3 region: CASSTAGTRLVEQFF. In DNA form, the CDR3 reads TGTGCCAGCAGCACGGCGGGGACTAGGCTAGTGGAGCAGTTCTTC.

This clone has only a few counts. The rearrangement links TRBV12-5 to TRBJ1-1, with a tentative D call TRBD1 (5 bases). There are 14 residues in the CDR3. Germline V gives CDR1 LGHNT, CDR2 FRNRAP. V was pared by 1 base and J by 2 bases, with 8 bases between. Here the CDR3 DNA reads TGTGCTAGTGGTTTGGGACAGACTAACACTGAAGCTTTCTTT. It specifies CASGLGQTNTEAFF.

This sequence joins TRBV4-2 and TRBJ2-1; D not certain. The CDR3 sequence is 18 residues long. From germline, CDR1 is LGHNA and CDR2 YNFKEQ. Trimming removed 0 bases from V and 0 bases from J, with 15 bases in between. The CDR3 DNA reads as TGTGCCAGCAGCCAAGATCGTGAGGCGGCGGTCTCCTACAATGAGCAGTTCTTC. Its protein product is CASSQDREAAVSYNEQFF.

This chain joins TRBV11-2 and TRBJ2-7; D might be TRBD2 (6 bases). The germline gives CDR1 SGHAT, CDR2 FQNNGV. Trimming shortened V by 3 bases and J by 5 bases, and 14 bases separated the two germline ends. This CDR3 has 14 amino acids. In nucleotides, the CDR3 is TGTGCCAGCAGCTTGGGACTGTCAACTCACGAGCAGTACTTC. It encodes CASSLGLSTHEQYF.

This clone was recorded once. The V call is TRBV6-5, the J call TRBJ2-4; weak D call: TRBD2 (6 bases). Germline-derived CDR1 and CDR2 are MNHEY and SVGAGI. Trimming took off 8 bases at V and 6 bases at J, with 17 bases between the two ends. The CDR3 consists of 14 residues. The CDR3 sequence: CASGTELAPNIQYF. In DNA form, the CDR3 reads TGTGCCAGCGGGACGGAACTAGCTCCAAACATTCAGTACTTC.

V usage is TRBV6-4 and J usage is TRBJ2-2; 8 nucleotides line up with TRBD1. This CDR3 is built from 14 residues. The ends lost 6 bases at V and 4 bases at J; junction bases unmatched: 4. The germline gives CDR1 MRHNA, CDR2 SNTAGT. The CDR3 region is CASRNTGGTGELFF. CDR3 nucleotide sequence: TGTGCCAGCAGGAACACAGGGGGCACCGGGGAGCTGTTTTTT.

V is TRBV4-1 and J is TRBJ2-2; 7 positions agree with TRBD1. CDR1 MGHRA and CDR2 YSYEKL come from the germline V gene. The J segment lost 3 bases and the V segment lost 3 bases, leaving 7 bases of the junction unmatched. The CDR3 is made up of 16 amino acids. CDR3 loop: CASSHPGRGYTGELFF. In DNA form, the CDR3 reads TGCGCCAGCAGCCATCCCGGCAGGGGGTACACCGGGGAGCTGTTTTTT.

The V gene is TRBV12-5, the J gene TRBJ1-2, with a possible D match to TRBD1 (5 bases). CDR3 length: 14 amino acids. V shed 2 bases and J shed 2 bases, with 9 bases lying between them. Looked up from germline, CDR1 is LGHNT and CDR2 is FRNRAP. CDR3 bases: TGTGCTAGTGGTTTGTCCCAGGGAAACTATGGCTACACCTTC. Its translation: CASGLSQGNYGYTF.

This CDR3 reads CASSPSTGTYEQYF. The DNA for the CDR3 is TGCGCCAGCAGCCCCTCGACAGGCACCTACGAGCAGTACTTC. The genes are TRBV5-1 and TRBJ2-7, with D possibly TRBD1 on 6 matching bases. This CDR3 region has 14 residues. V lost 4 bases, J lost 2 bases, and 13 bases lay in between. Germline V gene sequence: CDR1 SGHRS, CDR2 YFSETQ.

This chain joins TRBV14 and TRBJ1-1; D possibly corresponds to TRBD1 (5 bases). Trimming pared 5 bases from V and 0 bases from J, leaving 7 bases between. Looked up from germline, CDR1 is SGHDN and CDR2 is FVKESK. This CDR3 comprises 13 residues. The CDR3 loop is CASSDSLNTEAFF. CDR3 bases: TGTGCCAGCAGCGACAGTTTGAACACTGAAGCTTTCTTT.

This clone was seen a handful of times. The DNA for the CDR3 is TGTGCCAGCAGCTTAGAAGGCTCGGAGAATCAGCCCCAGCATTTT. It translates to CASSLEGSENQPQHF. V gene TRBV7-9 combines with J gene TRBJ1-5; D not certain. V gave up 1 base and J gave up 4 bases, with 11 bases separating them. CDR3 length: 15 amino acids. Germline V gene lookup returns CDR1 SEHNR and CDR2 FQNEAQ (reference sequence).

The gene calls are TRBV3-1 (or the pseudogene TRBV3-2) and TRBJ1-6; TRBD1 is a possible D gene (6 bases). This CDR3 spans 14 amino acids. Trimming took 6 bases from V and 8 from J, leaving 14 bases between them. The germline V gene encodes CDR1 LGHDT and CDR2 YNNKEL (reference sequence). The CDR3 DNA is TGTGCCAGCAGTATACAGGGTGGGGATTCACCCCTCCACTTT. Translating gives CASSIQGGDSPLHF.